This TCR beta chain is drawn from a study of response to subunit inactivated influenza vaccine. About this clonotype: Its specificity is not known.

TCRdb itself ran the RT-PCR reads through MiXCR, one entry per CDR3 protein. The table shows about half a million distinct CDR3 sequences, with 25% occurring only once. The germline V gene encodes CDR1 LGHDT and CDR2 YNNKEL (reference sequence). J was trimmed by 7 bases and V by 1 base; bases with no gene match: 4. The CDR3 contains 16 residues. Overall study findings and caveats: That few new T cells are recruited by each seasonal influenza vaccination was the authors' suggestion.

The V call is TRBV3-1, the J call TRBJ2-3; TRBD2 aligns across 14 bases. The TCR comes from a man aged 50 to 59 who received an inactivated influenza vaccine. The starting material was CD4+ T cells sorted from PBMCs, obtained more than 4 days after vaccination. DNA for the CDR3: TGTGCCAGCAGCCAAGGTGGGACTAGCGGGGGAAATACGCAGTATTTT. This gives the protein CASSQGGTSGGNTQYF.